A selection of T cell receptor beta chains follows, all from one sample in a study of cytomegalovirus exposure and HLA in healthy donors. The method was immunoSEQ multiplex PCR; TCRdb's version includes in-frame clones alone and lacks a portion of them. In the table there are more than 95,000 clones, around 77% of which are singletons. Sequenced sample: PBMCs. These receptors all stem from a woman between 40 and 55 years old in good health and CMV-seropositive. Each CDR3 is given with its conserved first and last residue.

J: TRBJ2-5
V: TRBV25-1
CDR3: CASSETTNVRETQYF

J: TRBJ1-4
V: TRBV5-4
CDR3: CASSPRGGGEKLFF

J: TRBJ1-2
V: TRBV2
CDR3: CASSEVTGARRGNYGYTF

J: TRBJ1-1
V: TRBV5-5
CDR3: CASSLGYGGRLVNTEAFF

J: TRBJ2-1
V: TRBV6-1
CDR3: CASSEKTSGGNEQFF

J: TRBJ2-1
V: TRBV6-5
CDR3: CASSYKLDGSYEQFF

J: TRBJ1-2
V: TRBV5-4
CDR3: CASSSDGNYGYTF

J: TRBJ2-3
V: TRBV5-1
CDR3: CASSLSGFSTQYF

J: TRBJ2-7
V: TRBV27
CDR3: CASRLRVAGQGIEYF

J: TRBJ1-3
V: TRBV7-8
CDR3: CASSGRTVASGNTIYF

J: TRBJ1-2
V: TRBV28
CDR3: CASGHLGKRYGYTF

J: TRBJ1-1
V: TRBV7-9
CDR3: CASSNHSNSIIMNTEAFF

J: TRBJ1-2
V: TRBV19
CDR3: CASRTGGFSGYGYTF

J: TRBJ2-3
V: TRBV2
CDR3: CASSYQESDTQYF

J: TRBJ2-2
V: TRBV4-1
CDR3: CASGRFGGATGELFF

J: TRBJ2-6
V: TRBV7-3
CDR3: CASSLKDGRSSGANVLTF

J: TRBJ2-1
V: TRBV30
CDR3: CAWSVGGPSEQFF

J: TRBJ2-3
V: TRBV5-6
CDR3: CASSSTSGGTDTQYF

J: TRBJ1-2
V: TRBV5-6
CDR3: CASSSGYANSGERSYGYTF

J: TRBJ2-3
V: TRBV4-1
CDR3: CASSQDGSLAGGDTQYF

J: TRBJ2-5
V: TRBV7-7
CDR3: CASSLAWVPGETQYF

J: TRBJ1-2
V: TRBV30
CDR3: CAWIRRMAGDLGYTF

J: TRBJ1-5
V: TRBV7-2
CDR3: CASSPGGVWGNQPQHF

J: TRBJ1-2
V: TRBV19
CDR3: CASSTTGFVFGYTF

J: TRBJ1-3
V: TRBV6-5
CDR3: CASSLATGERNTIYF

J: TRBJ2-2
V: TRBV7-8
CDR3: CASSLELARTGELFF

J: TRBJ2-7
V: TRBV6-1
CDR3: CASSELSTGSYEQYF

J: TRBJ2-1
V: TRBV29-1
CDR3: CSVEVALSSYNEQFF

J: TRBJ1-4
V: TRBV11-2
CDR3: CASSLRDTTTNEKLFF

J: TRBJ1-5
V: TRBV2
CDR3: CASSGQGSNQPQHF

J: TRBJ1-5
V: TRBV6-1
CDR3: CASSAGTGNQPQHF

J: TRBJ2-7
V: TRBV25-1
CDR3: CASSEGGGEQYF

J: TRBJ2-5
V: TRBV7-8
CDR3: CASSLAPGLTQYF

J: TRBJ1-1
V: TRBV6-5
CDR3: CASSSDSWAEAFF

J: TRBJ2-1
V: TRBV2
CDR3: CASIWREVGEQFF

J: TRBJ2-1
V: TRBV19
CDR3: CASRPTGNEQFF

J: TRBJ2-3
V: TRBV19
CDR3: CASSMDSLQYF

J: TRBJ2-6
V: TRBV28
CDR3: CASSLAGGQFSGANVLTF

J: TRBJ2-5
V: TRBV4-1
CDR3: CASSWTSGETQYF

J: TRBJ1-2
V: TRBV4-1
CDR3: CASSHPGTPNYGYTF

J: TRBJ1-2
V: TRBV4-1
CDR3: CASSQDYRGYTF

J: TRBJ2-7
V: TRBV6-6
CDR3: CASSYSLAPSYEQYF

J: TRBJ2-7
V: TRBV2
CDR3: CASSPQAVSSYEQYF

J: TRBJ2-7
V: TRBV28
CDR3: CASSLNGGGYEQYF

J: TRBJ2-3
V: TRBV11-2
CDR3: CASSSRTQPTQYF

J: TRBJ1-5
V: TRBV27
CDR3: CASSPRGSNQPQHF

J: TRBJ1-2
V: TRBV28
CDR3: CASSLGTGTGFNYGYTF

J: TRBJ1-1
V: TRBV15
CDR3: CATSRRQGFTEAFF

J: TRBJ2-2
V: TRBV5-4
CDR3: CASSPPTGWNTGELFF

J: TRBJ2-4
V: TRBV5-6
CDR3: CASSTVRQVRNIQYF

J: TRBJ2-7
V: TRBV6-5
CDR3: CASKTRDTGGDEQYF

J: TRBJ2-3
V: TRBV6-5
CDR3: CASSYSYSPRDTQYF